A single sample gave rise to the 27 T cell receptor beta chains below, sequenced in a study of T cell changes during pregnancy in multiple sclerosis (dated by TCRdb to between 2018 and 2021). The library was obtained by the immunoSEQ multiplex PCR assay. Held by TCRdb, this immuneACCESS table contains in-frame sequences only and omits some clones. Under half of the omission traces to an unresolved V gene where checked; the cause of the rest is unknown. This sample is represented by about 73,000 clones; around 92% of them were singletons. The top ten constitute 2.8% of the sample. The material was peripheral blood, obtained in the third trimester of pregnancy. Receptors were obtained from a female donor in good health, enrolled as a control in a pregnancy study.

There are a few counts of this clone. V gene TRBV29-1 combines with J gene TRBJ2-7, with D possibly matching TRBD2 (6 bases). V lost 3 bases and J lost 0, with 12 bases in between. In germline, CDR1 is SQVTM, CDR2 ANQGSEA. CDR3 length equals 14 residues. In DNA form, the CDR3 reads TGCAGCGTTGAGTCCGGGGGTAACTCCTACGAGCAGTACTTC. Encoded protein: CSVESGGNSYEQYF.

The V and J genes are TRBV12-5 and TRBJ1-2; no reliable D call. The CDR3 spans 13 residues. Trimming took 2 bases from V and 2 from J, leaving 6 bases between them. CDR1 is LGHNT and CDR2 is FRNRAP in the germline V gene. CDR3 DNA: TGTGCTAGTGGTTTGCCCGGGAACTATGGCTACACCTTC. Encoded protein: CASGLPGNYGYTF. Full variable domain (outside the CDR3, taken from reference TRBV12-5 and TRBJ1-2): DARVTQTPRHKVTEMGQEVTMRCQPILGHNTVFWYRQTMMQGLELLAYFRNRAPLDDSGMPKDRFSAEMPDATLATLKIQPSEPRDSAVYFCASGLPGNYGYTFGSGTRLTVV.

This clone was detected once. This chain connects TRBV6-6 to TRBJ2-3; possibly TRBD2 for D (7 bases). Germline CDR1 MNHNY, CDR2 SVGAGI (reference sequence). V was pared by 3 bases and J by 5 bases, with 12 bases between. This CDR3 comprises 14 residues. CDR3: CASSYRGAGDTQYF. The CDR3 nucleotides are TGTGCCAGCAGTTATCGGGGGGCGGGAGATACGCAGTATTTT.

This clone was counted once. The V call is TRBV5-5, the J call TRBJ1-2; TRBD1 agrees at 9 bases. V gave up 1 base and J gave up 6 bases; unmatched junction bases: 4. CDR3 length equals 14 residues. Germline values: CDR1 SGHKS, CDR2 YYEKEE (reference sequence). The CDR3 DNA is TGTGCCAGCAGCTTGAGACAGGGGGAAGATGGCTACACCTTC. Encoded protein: CASSLRQGEDGYTF.

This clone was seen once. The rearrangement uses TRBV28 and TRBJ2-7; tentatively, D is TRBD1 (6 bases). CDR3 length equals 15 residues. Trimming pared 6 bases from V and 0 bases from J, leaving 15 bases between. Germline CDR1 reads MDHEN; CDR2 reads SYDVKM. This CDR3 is CASRDDRTSSYEQYF. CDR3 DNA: TGTGCCAGCAGAGACGACAGGACGAGCTCCTACGAGCAGTACTTC. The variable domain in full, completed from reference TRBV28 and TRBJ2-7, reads DVKVTQSSRYLVKRTGEKVFLECVQDMDHENMFWYRQDPGLGLRLIYFSYDVKMKEKGDIPEGYSVSREKKERFSLILESASTNQTSMYLCASRDDRTSSYEQYFGPGTRLTVT.

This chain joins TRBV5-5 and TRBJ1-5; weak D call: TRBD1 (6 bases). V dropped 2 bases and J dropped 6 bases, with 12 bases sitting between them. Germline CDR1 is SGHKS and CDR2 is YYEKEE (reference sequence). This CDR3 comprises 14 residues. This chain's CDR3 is CASSLGGGGQPQHF. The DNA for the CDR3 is TGTGCCAGCAGCTTAGGGGGAGGGGGTCAGCCCCAGCATTTT. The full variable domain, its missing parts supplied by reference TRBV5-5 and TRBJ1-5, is DAGVTQSPTHLIKTRGQQVTLRCSPISGHKSVSWYQQVLGQGPQFIFQYYEKEERGRGNFPDRFSARQFPNYSSELNVNALLLGDSALYLCASSLGGGGQPQHFGDGTRLSIL.

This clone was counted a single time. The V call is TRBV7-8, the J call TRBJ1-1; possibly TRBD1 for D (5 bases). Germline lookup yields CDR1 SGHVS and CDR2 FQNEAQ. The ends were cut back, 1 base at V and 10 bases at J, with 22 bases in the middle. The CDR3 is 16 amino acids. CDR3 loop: CASSLVWGAGDLGAFF. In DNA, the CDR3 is TGTGCCAGCAGCTTAGTGTGGGGCGCGGGGGATCTTGGAGCTTTCTTT.

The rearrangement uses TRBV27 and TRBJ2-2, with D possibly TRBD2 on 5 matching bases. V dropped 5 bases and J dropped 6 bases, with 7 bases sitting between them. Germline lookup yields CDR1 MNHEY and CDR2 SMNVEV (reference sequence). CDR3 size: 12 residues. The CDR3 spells CASSKRAGELFF. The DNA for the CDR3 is TGTGCCAGCAGTAAGAGGGCCGGGGAGCTGTTTTTT.

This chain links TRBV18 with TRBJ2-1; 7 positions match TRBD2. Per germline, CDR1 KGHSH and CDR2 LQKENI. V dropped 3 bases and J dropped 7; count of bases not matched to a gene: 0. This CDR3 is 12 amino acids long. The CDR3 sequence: CASSPGGNEQFF. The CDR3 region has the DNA TGTGCCAGCTCACCGGGGGGGAATGAGCAGTTCTTC.

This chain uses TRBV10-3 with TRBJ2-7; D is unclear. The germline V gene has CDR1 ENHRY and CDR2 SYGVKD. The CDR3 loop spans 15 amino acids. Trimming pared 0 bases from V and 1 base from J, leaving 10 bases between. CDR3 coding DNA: TGTGCCATCAGTGAGTCCCGGGTTGGGTCCTACGAGCAGTACTTC. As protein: CAISESRVGSYEQYF.

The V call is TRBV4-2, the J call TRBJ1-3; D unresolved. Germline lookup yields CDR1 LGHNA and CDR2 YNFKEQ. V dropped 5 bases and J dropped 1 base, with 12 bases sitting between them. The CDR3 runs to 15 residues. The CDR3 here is CASSYAADSGNTIYF. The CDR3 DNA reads TGTGCCAGCAGCTATGCGGCCGATTCTGGAAACACCATATATTTT.

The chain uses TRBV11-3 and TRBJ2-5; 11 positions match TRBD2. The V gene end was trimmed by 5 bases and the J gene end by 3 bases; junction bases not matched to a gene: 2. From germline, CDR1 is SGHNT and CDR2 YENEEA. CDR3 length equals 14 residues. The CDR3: CASSQTSGEETQYF. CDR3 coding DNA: TGTGCCAGCAGCCAGACTAGCGGGGAAGAGACCCAGTACTTC.

The CDR3 nucleotides are TGTGCCAGCAGTTTAGTAACCTTTACAGGTGGAAACACCATATATTTT. Translation gives CASSLVTFTGGNTIYF. The V and J genes are TRBV28 and TRBJ1-3; possibly TRBD1 for D (5 bases). Trimming shortened V by 2 bases and J by 3 bases, and 14 bases separated the two germline ends. Germline lookup yields CDR1 MDHEN and CDR2 SYDVKM. There are 16 residues in the CDR3. Looking up the rest from reference TRBV28 and TRBJ1-3 gives the full variable domain: DVKVTQSSRYLVKRTGEKVFLECVQDMDHENMFWYRQDPGLGLRLIYFSYDVKMKEKGDIPEGYSVSREKKERFSLILESASTNQTSMYLCASSLVTFTGGNTIYFGEGSWLTVV.

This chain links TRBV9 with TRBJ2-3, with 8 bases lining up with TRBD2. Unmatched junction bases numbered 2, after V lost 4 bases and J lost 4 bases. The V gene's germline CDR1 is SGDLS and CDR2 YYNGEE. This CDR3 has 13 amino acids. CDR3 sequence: CASSPTSADTQYF. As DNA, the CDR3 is TGTGCCAGCAGCCCGACTAGCGCAGATACGCAGTATTTT.

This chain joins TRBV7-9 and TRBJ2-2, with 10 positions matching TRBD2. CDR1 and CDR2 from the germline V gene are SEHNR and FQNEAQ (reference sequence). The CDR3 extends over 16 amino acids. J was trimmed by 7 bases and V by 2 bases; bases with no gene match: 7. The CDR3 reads CASSLTAGGPGGELFF. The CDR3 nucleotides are TGTGCCAGCAGCTTAACAGCGGGGGGGCCCGGCGGGGAGCTGTTTTTT.

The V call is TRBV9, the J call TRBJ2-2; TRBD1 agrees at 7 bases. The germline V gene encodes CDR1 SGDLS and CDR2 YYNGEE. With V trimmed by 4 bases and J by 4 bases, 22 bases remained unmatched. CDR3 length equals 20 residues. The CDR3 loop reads CASSPRTGQGPMYGTGELFF. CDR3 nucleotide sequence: TGTGCCAGCAGCCCGCGGACAGGCCAGGGTCCTATGTACGGCACCGGGGAGCTGTTTTTT. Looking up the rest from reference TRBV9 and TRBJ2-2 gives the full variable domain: DSGVTQTPKHLITATGQRVTLRCSPRSGDLSVYWYQQSLDQGLQFLIQYYNGEERAKGNILERFSAQQFPDLHSELNLSSLELGDSALYFCASSPRTGQGPMYGTGELFFGEGSRLTVL.

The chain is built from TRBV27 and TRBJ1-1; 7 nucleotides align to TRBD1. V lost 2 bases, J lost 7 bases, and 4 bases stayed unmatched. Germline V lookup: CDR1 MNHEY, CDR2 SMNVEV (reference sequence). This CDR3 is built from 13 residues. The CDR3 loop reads CASSLRGQLEAFF. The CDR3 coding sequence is TGTGCCAGCAGTTTAAGGGGACAGCTTGAAGCTTTCTTT.

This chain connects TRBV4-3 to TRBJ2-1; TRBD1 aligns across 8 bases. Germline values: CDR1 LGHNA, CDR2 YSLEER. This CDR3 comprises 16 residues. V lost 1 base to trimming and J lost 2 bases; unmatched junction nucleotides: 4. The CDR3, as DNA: TGCGCCAGCAGCCAAGTTCCAGGGGGCACCTACAATGAGCAGTTCTTC. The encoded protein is CASSQVPGGTYNEQFF.

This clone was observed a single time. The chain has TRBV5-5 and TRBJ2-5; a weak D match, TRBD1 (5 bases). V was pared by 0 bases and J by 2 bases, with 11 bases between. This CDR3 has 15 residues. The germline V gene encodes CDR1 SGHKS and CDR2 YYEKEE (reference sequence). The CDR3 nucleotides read TGTGCCAGCAGCTTGGGGGGCTACCAACAAGAGACCCAGTACTTC. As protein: CASSLGGYQQETQYF.

The CDR3 loop is CASRAVGGGNYEQYF. The CDR3 DNA sequence: TGTGCCAGCAGGGCGGTGGGGGGGGGAAACTACGAGCAGTACTTC. This sequence joins TRBV6-1 and TRBJ2-7; 7 bases align to TRBD2. CDR3 length: 15 amino acids. Germline V lookup: CDR1 MNHNS, CDR2 SASEGT. The J segment lost 3 bases and the V segment lost 6 bases, leaving 11 bases of the junction unmatched.

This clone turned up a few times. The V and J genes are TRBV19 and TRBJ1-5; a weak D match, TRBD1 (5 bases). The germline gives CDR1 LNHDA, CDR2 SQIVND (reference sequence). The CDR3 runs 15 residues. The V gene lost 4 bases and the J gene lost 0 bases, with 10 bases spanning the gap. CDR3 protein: CASSRTPYSNQPQHF. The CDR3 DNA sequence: TGTGCCAGTAGTAGGACACCTTATAGCAATCAGCCCCAGCATTTT.

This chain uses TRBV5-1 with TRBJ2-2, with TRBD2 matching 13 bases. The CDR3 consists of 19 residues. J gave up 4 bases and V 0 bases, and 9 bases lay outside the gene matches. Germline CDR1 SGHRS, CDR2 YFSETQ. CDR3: CASSLVWTSGSRSTGELFF. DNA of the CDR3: TGCGCCAGCAGCTTGGTATGGACTAGCGGGAGCAGAAGCACCGGGGAGCTGTTTTTT.

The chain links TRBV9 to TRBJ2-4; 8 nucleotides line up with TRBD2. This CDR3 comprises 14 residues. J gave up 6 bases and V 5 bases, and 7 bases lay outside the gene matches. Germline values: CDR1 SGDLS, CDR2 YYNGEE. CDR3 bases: TGTGCCAGCAGGCCGGGGGGGGCCGGAAACATTCAGTACTTC. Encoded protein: CASRPGGAGNIQYF.

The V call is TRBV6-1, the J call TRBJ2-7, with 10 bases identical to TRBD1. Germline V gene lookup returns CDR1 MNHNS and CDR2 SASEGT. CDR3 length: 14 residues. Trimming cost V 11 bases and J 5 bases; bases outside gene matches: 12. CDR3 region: CAHAPGTGVDEQYF. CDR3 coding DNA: TGTGCCCACGCTCCCGGGACAGGGGTCGACGAGCAGTACTTC.

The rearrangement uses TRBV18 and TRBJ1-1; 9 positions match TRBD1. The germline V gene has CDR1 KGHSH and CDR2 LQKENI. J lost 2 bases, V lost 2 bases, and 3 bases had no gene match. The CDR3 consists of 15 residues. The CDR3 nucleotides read TGTGCCAGCTCACCATGGGACAGGGCCAACACTGAAGCTTTCTTT. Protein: CASSPWDRANTEAFF.

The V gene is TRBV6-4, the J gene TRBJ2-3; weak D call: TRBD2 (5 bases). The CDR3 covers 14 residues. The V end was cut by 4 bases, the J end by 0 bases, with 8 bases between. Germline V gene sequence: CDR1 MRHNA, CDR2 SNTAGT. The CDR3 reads CASSAEASTDTQYF. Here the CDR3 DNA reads TGTGCCAGCAGTGCGGAGGCTAGCACAGATACGCAGTATTTT.

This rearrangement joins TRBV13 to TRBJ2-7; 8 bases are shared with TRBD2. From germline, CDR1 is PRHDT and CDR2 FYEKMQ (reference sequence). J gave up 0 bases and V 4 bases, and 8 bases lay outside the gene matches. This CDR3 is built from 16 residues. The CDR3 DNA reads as TGTGCCAGCAGCTCCCTAGCGGGCGCTAGCTCCTACGAGCAGTACTTC. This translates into CASSSLAGASSYEQYF.